The entry below gives a single T cell receptor (beta chain) sequence along with its context. Negative magnetic isolation gave CD8+ and CD4+ cells; FACS enriched CD8+ TEMRA. Roughly 0.5 to 1 ug RNA was reverse transcribed with random hexamers. It was immunoSEQ multiplex PCR that amplified TCR beta CDR3 across 54 Vbeta and 13 Jbeta. TCRdb redid the calling of the immunoSEQ multiplex PCR reads with MiXCR, one entry per CDR3 protein. The sample includes 110,000 to 150,000 distinct CDR3 sequences, approximately 96% seen only once; the top ten take less than 0.085%. The entry originates in a study of CD8 T cells in Susac syndrome. Study overall: When their blood was taken, patients with Susac syndrome were therapy-naive, taking corticosteroids, or taking intravenous immunoglobulin alone.

The CDR3 length is 17 residues. V lost 0 bases, J lost 4 bases, and 13 bases lay in between. Germline values: CDR1 LNHNV, CDR2 YYDKDF (reference sequence). The origin of this receptor is a human donor with Susac syndrome. The rearrangement uses TRBV15 and TRBJ2-6, with D possibly being TRBD2 (6 bases). Sequencing input: CD4+ T cells from PBMCs. The CDR3 region is CATSRDRGAGGANVLTF. CDR3 bases: TGTGCCACCAGCAGAGATCGAGGGGCGGGAGGGGCCAACGTCCTGACTTTC.